This passage covers 29 T cell receptor beta chains from one sample sequenced in a study of tumor-infiltrating lymphocytes in primary liver carcinoma. Scientists recovered RNA and DNA together from around 18-30 mg of unsorted bulk tissue. With 500 to 650 ng total RNA as template and a constant-region primer, TCR beta cDNA was made. Slightly modified ARM-PCR with three nested multiplex PCR rounds yielded TCR beta libraries. The study ran its first two PCR rounds for around 10 cycles each, using TRBV1-TRBV30 forward primers and a C-beta reverse primer. From the multiplex PCR reads, TCRdb called clonotypes with MiXCR, one entry per CDR3 protein. The table has around 190,000 distinct CDR3 sequences, roughly 80% seen once; the top ten hold about a sixth. The sample comprised tumor tissue from primary liver carcinoma. These receptors originate from a man between 40 and 49 years old with primary liver carcinoma and hepatitis B virus infection.

Comment on this clonotype: This may be a read error, as it is one base from a much larger clone. The gene calls are TRBV5-1 and TRBJ1-1, with 9 bases matching TRBD1. Trimming removed 6 bases from V and 5 bases from J; junction bases left unmatched: 14. CDR1 SGHRS and CDR2 YFSETQ come from the germline V gene. This CDR3 is built from 16 residues. CDR3 bases: TGCGCCAGCAACTTTCTCGGGACAGGGTACGGGACTGAAGCTTTCTTT. It specifies CASNFLGTGYGTEAFF.

Notes on this clonotype: The junction differs from germline at one of its ends, possibly a read error. V gene TRBV29-1 combines with J gene TRBJ2-2; 10 bases are a match to TRBD2. Germline V gene lookup returns CDR1 SQVTM and CDR2 ANQGSEA. The CDR3 has 15 residues. CDR3 protein: CGVGTSAAITGELFF. The CDR3 coding sequence is TGCGGCGTTGGGACTAGCGCGGCGATCACTGGGGAGCTGTTTTTT.

Comments on this clonotype: This may stem from a read error, because a much larger clone lies one nucleotide away. The chain is built from TRBV30 and TRBJ1-1; 8 positions match TRBD1. Per germline, CDR1 GTSNPN and CDR2 SVGIG (reference sequence). This CDR3 is 15 amino acids long. V shed 2 bases, J shed 4 bases, and the junction held 9 bases outside the gene matches. Here the CDR3 DNA reads TGTGCCTGGAGTAGCCAGGGGGCGGTGAGCACTGAAGCTTTCTTT. Amino acid sequence: CAWSSQGAVSTEAFF.

Comments on this clonotype: The junction and the germline gene differ at one end; a read error may be behind it. The chain joins TRBV11-1 to TRBJ2-5; D unresolved. This CDR3 has 13 residues. Germline-derived CDR1 and CDR2 are SGHAT and FQDESV (reference sequence). CDR3 sequence reads: CASGLMLGETLYF. The DNA of the CDR3 is TGTGCCAGCGGCTTAATGCTTGGAGAGACCCTGTACTTC. Together with reference TRBV11-1 and TRBJ2-5, the CDR3 gives the full variable domain: EAEVAQSPRYKITEKSQAVAFWCDPISGHATLYWYRQILGQGPELLVQFQDESVVDDSQLPKDRFSAERLKGVDSTLKIQPAELGDSAMYLCASGLMLGETLYFGPGTRLLVL.

This clonotype has only one observation. This chain connects TRBV6-2 or TRBV6-3 to TRBJ2-7; no definite D call. The J call may be mistaken, given a closer DNA end match to TRBJ2-1. Germline V gives CDR1 MNHEY, CDR2 SVGEGT. CDR3 length: 14 residues. The DNA for the CDR3 is TGTGCCACCACCCCCCTCGGGCTCTTCTACGACCAGTTCTTC. Translated: CATTPLGLFYDQFF.

To note about this clonotype: The germline gene is not matched at one end of the junction; a read error may be the cause. The gene calls are TRBV4-2 and TRBJ2-1, with 8 bases aligning to TRBD2. The CDR3 contains 15 residues. Germline lookup yields CDR1 LGHNA and CDR2 YNFKEQ. This CDR3 is CASNQATSEYNKQFF. CDR3 in DNA: TGTGCCAGCAACCAAGCGACTAGCGAGTACAATAAGCAGTTCTTC.

The chain uses TRBV24-1 and TRBJ2-2; D gene ambiguous. Trimming cost V 4 bases and J 3 bases, with 11 bases left between them. The germline V gene has CDR1 KGHDR and CDR2 SFDVKD. The CDR3 extends over 15 amino acids. The CDR3 reads CATSEGKYDTGELFF. In nucleotides, the CDR3 is TGTGCCACCAGTGAAGGGAAATACGACACCGGGGAGCTGTTTTTT.

This clonotype was found once. Because the CDR3 is missing its conserved closing phenylalanine or tryptophan, this is likely a read error. This sequence joins TRBV6-5 and TRBJ2-3; D may be TRBD1 or TRBD2 (5 bases each). The V end was cut by 0 bases, the J end by 3 bases, with 10 bases between. The CDR3 runs 15 residues. Per the germline V gene, CDR1 is MNHEY and CDR2 is SVGAGI. For the CDR3, the DNA is TGTGCCAGCAGTTACTCGAGGGGTATTACAGATACGCAGTATTTG. Encoded protein: CASSYSRGITDTQYL.

With regard to this clonotype: Here the CDR3 omits its conserved ending phenylalanine or tryptophan, so a read error is the likely source. The gene calls are TRBV6-1 and TRBJ2-7; D gene uncertain. This CDR3 spans 12 amino acids. Germline CDR1 MNHNS, CDR2 SASEGT. The DNA of the CDR3 is TGCGCCTGCACCAAGGGTGGGAACGAGCAGTACTAC. The encoded protein is CACTKGGNEQYY.

With regard to this clonotype: Since the CDR3 does not end with the conserved phenylalanine or tryptophan, this likely comes from a read error. This chain connects TRBV6-2 or TRBV6-3 to TRBJ2-7, with D possibly TRBD2 on 6 matching bases. Germline-derived CDR1 and CDR2 are MNHEY and SVGEGT. The CDR3 covers 14 residues. Written as DNA, the CDR3 is TGTGCCAGCAGCCTCCGGGACTGGGCCCACGAACAGTACATC. It specifies CASSLRDWAHEQYI.

About this clonotype: One junction end disagrees with the germline gene, perhaps due to a read error. The rearrangement uses TRBV29-1 and TRBJ2-7; D perhaps matches TRBD2 (5 bases). Germline loops: CDR1 SQVTM, CDR2 ANQGSEA. This CDR3 spans 16 amino acids. CDR3: CSAVTSWTGTPYEQYF. CDR3 sequence (DNA): TGTAGCGCCGTGACATCTTGGACCGGCACTCCCTACGAGCAGTACTTC.

Of note for this clonotype: A read error is possible here, since a much larger clone lies one base away. The CDR3 DNA follows: TGCAGCGTTGAAGGGACAGGGGGCGCGGGGGACTACACCTTC. It specifies CSVEGTGGAGDYTF. This chain uses TRBV29-1 with TRBJ1-2; TRBD1 aligns across 11 bases. The CDR3 extends over 14 amino acids. With 1 base clipped from V and 10 bases from J, the junction kept 8 bases outside the gene matches. From germline, CDR1 is SQVTM and CDR2 ANQGSEA.

In the case of this clonotype: The missing conserved phenylalanine or tryptophan at the end of this CDR3 makes a read error likely. The chain is built from TRBV5-5 and TRBJ1-1; D is unclear. The germline V gene has CDR1 SGHKS and CDR2 YYEKEE (reference sequence). This CDR3 has 15 residues. CDR3 in DNA: TGCGCCAGCAGCCCAGGAGCGGGTATAGGCACTGAAGCTTTCCTT. It yields the protein CASSPGAGIGTEAFL.

Details on this clonotype: This likely comes from a read error, as the CDR3 has no conserved phenylalanine or tryptophan at its end. The CDR3 protein is CSARDPSGGPEAFS. DNA for the CDR3: TGCAGTGCTAGAGATCCCTCAGGGGGCCCTGAAGCTTTCTCT. The chain joins TRBV20-1 to TRBJ1-1; 8 positions match TRBD1. The germline V gene encodes CDR1 DFQATT and CDR2 SNEGSKA (reference sequence). This CDR3 has 14 amino acids. V gave up 0 bases and J gave up 6 bases; unmatched junction bases: 6.

Only one count was recorded for this clonotype. The conserved closing phenylalanine or tryptophan is absent in this CDR3, likely reflecting a read error. This rearrangement joins TRBV6-2 or TRBV6-3 to TRBJ2-7; D is perhaps TRBD2 (5 bases). Per the germline V gene, CDR1 is MNHEY and CDR2 is SVGEGT. This CDR3 is 14 amino acids long. The CDR3 DNA sequence: TGTGTCAGCAGTTACCACACACGGGGCTACGAGCAGTACCTC. It yields the protein CVSSYHTRGYEQYL.

A word on this clonotype: One end of the junction is discordant with germline, which a read error may explain. V gene TRBV6-2 or TRBV6-3 combines with J gene TRBJ2-5; 7 bases fit TRBD2. Germline values: CDR1 MNHEY, CDR2 SVGEGT. The CDR3 is 15 residues long. As DNA, the CDR3 is TGTGCCAACAGTCCTATGGCGGCGGGAGTAGAGACCCAGTACTTC. This encodes CANSPMAAGVETQYF.

Concerning this clonotype: The conserved phenylalanine or tryptophan is not found at the CDR3 terminus, so this likely reflects a read error. V gene TRBV6-6 combines with J gene TRBJ2-5; D is perhaps TRBD2 (5 bases). CDR1 is MNHNY, CDR2 SVGAGI, per germline (reference sequence). V was shortened by 10 bases and J by 5 bases, with 20 bases between the two germline ends. This CDR3 has 14 amino acids. CDR3: CANSPSGLWETQYS. The CDR3 DNA is TGTGCCAACAGCCCCTCGGGATTGTGGGAGACCCAGTACTCC.

Concerning this clonotype: The germline gene is not matched at one end of the junction; a read error may be the cause. V usage is TRBV4-2 and J usage is TRBJ2-2, with D perhaps matching TRBD2 (6 bases). From germline, CDR1 is LGHNA and CDR2 YNFKEQ. This CDR3 is built from 16 residues. CDR3 nucleotides: TGTGTCAGCAGCCAAGATCCTAGCGAGAACGCCGGGGAGCTGTTTTTT. Translated: CVSSQDPSENAGELFF.

Worth noting for this clonotype: At one end the junction does not follow the germline gene, possibly because of a read error. The chain links TRBV29-1 to TRBJ2-3; D unclear. The CDR3 runs to 11 residues. Germline CDR1 reads SQVTM; CDR2 reads ANQGSEA. The CDR3 is CSAWNADTQYF. The CDR3 DNA sequence: TGCAGCGCCTGGAATGCAGATACACAGTATTTT.

On this clonotype: The missing conserved phenylalanine or tryptophan at the end of this CDR3 makes a read error likely. It is unclear where the CDR3 begins or ends on the DNA, so no DNA is shown, and the CDR3 is as TCRdb lists it. The J gene is TRBJ2-7, the V gene TRBV6-1; no DNA check was done on the table's D call, TRBD2. Germline V gives CDR1 MNHNS, CDR2 SASEGT. The CDR3 is made up of 17 amino acids, end residues included. The CDR3: CASSEVRAGGTSYEQYL.

As regards this clonotype: Without the conserved terminal phenylalanine or tryptophan, this CDR3 likely stems from a read error. This rearrangement joins TRBV6-1 to TRBJ2-1, with unresolved D. The germline V gene has CDR1 MNHNS and CDR2 SASEGT. The CDR3 has 15 amino acids. Here the CDR3 DNA reads TGTGTCGGCACCCTGGATCGGCACACCTACAATGAGCAGTTCTCC. Its protein is CVGTLDRHTYNEQFS.

As regards this clonotype: The junction differs from germline at one of its ends, possibly a read error. The rearrangement links TRBV6-1 to TRBJ1-5; unclear D gene. Germline CDR1 reads MNHNS; CDR2 reads SASEGT. This CDR3 comprises 13 residues. DNA for the CDR3: TGTACCAGCAGTAAAGAGCTTCTAAGTAACCAGCATTTT. Translation: CTSSKELLSNQHF.

As for this clonotype: The junction differs from germline at one of its ends, possibly a read error. The gene calls are TRBV11-2 and TRBJ2-2; D is perhaps TRBD1 (6 bases). In germline, CDR1 is SGHAT, CDR2 FQNNGV. The CDR3 spans 17 residues. The CDR3 spells CASSLGHRGRDTGELFF. CDR3 bases: TGTGCCAGCAGCTTAGGTCATCGGGGTAGGGACACTGGGGAACTGTTTTTT.

The genes are TRBV6-2 or TRBV6-3 and TRBJ2-3; no definite D call. The germline CDR1 and CDR2 sequences are MNHEY and SVGEGT. This CDR3 region has 11 residues. Trimming removed 8 bases at V and 6 bases at J, with 9 bases between. The CDR3: CASPSADTQYF. CDR3 sequence (DNA): TGTGCCAGCCCCTCTGCGGATACGCAGTATTTT.

This clonotype appeared a single time. An end of the junction differs from the germline gene, which may be a read error. This rearrangement joins TRBV12-3 or TRBV12-4 to TRBJ1-5; unclear D gene. The CDR3 runs to 13 residues. DNA of the CDR3: TGTACCAGCAGTCCAGGAAGAGATCAGCCCCAGCATTTT. Translation gives CTSSPGRDQPQHF.

With regard to this clonotype: Likely a read error: the CDR3 ends without its conserved phenylalanine or tryptophan. The chain is built from TRBV29-1 and TRBJ2-1; 9 positions match TRBD1. Germline CDR1 SQVTM, CDR2 ANQGSEA. The CDR3 runs 14 residues. The CDR3 DNA reads TGTAGCGGAACGCGGACAGGGGACTACAATGAGCAGTTCCTC. Translating gives CSGTRTGDYNEQFL.

On this clonotype itself: One end of the junction is discordant with germline, which a read error may explain. V is TRBV5-4 and J is TRBJ2-7, with 9 positions matching TRBD2. The CDR3 totals 15 residues. CDR1 is SGHNT and CDR2 is YYREEE in the germline V gene (reference sequence). CDR3 in DNA: TGTGCCGGCAGCTCGACTAGCGGATATTCCTACGAGCAGTACTTC. Its translation is CAGSSTSGYSYEQYF.

The chain employs TRBV2 and TRBJ1-5, with D perhaps TRBD1 or TRBD2 (6 bases each). The DNA end is a closer match to TRBJ2-3, so the J assignment may be wrong. The germline V gene has CDR1 SNHLY and CDR2 FYNNEI. CDR3 length equals 13 residues. The DNA of the CDR3 is TGTGCCAGCAGTCCAGGGGAGGATCAGCCCCAGTATTTT. Protein: CASSPGEDQPQYF.

In the case of this clonotype: The junction departs from the called germline gene at one end, perhaps through a read error. The chain has TRBV4-3 and TRBJ2-1; a possible D gene is TRBD2 (6 bases). Germline V CDR1 and CDR2: LGHNA, YSLEER. CDR3 length: 16 residues. The CDR3 nucleotides are TGCTCCAGCAGCCAAGACCAAGCTTCTATCGGGAGTGCTCAGTTCTTC. It is translated as CSSSQDQASIGSAQFF.